This TCR beta chain was captured by sequencing in a study of T cell changes during pregnancy in multiple sclerosis. The data were produced by immunoSEQ multiplex PCR, yet TCRdb's version contains in-frame clones alone and is incomplete. The table lists tens of thousands of clones, around 92% of them singletons. This CDR3 is 13 amino acids long. Germline loops: CDR1 SGHKS, CDR2 YYEKEE (reference sequence). The trim removed 4 bases at V and 3 bases at J, leaving 4 bases unmatched. The receptor was isolated from a female donor with multiple sclerosis, enrolled in a pregnancy study. V gene TRBV5-5 combines with J gene TRBJ2-7; TRBD1 matches 7 bases. The sequenced sample was peripheral blood, obtained in the third trimester of pregnancy. The chain's CDR3 is CASSLTGFYEQYF. The CDR3 DNA follows: TGTGCCAGCAGCCTGACAGGGTTCTACGAGCAGTACTTC.